The T cell receptor beta chain described here comes from a study of a mutant IDH1 vaccine in newly diagnosed glioma. Time point reported: week 5, during vaccination. In the vaccine, a single dose held 300 ug of the mutant IDH1 20-mer peptide, along with topical imiquimod. To note about this clone: The antigen remains undetermined.

Germline-derived CDR1 and CDR2 are MNHEY and SMNVEV (reference sequence). Losses at the gene ends were 0 bases for V and 4 bases for J; bases not matched to a gene: 5. The CDR3 length is 16 residues. The protocol was immunoSEQ multiplex PCR, while the TCRdb copy is restricted to in-frame clones and leaves out a portion. The sample records some 42,000 clones, approximately 85% being singletons. The genes are TRBV27 and TRBJ2-1; 8 positions agree with TRBD2. The material sequenced was PBMCs, taken from a glioma patient whose treatment included an IDH1 peptide vaccine. This sequence was found in a middle-aged man with glioma. The CDR3 sequence is CASSLSGAGGYNEQFF. CDR3 coding DNA: TGTGCCAGCAGTTTATCGGGGGCGGGAGGATACAATGAGCAGTTCTTC.